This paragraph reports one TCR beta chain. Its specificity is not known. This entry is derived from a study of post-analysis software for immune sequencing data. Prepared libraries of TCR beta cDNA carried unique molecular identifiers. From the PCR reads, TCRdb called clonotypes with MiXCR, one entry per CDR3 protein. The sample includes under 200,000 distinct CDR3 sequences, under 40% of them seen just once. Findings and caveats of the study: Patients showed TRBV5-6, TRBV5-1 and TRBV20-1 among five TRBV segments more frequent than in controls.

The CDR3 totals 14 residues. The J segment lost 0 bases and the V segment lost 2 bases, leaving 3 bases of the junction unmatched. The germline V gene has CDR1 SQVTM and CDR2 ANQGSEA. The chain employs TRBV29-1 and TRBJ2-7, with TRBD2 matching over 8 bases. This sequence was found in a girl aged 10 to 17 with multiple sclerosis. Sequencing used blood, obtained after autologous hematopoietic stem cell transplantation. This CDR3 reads CSVELGLASYEQYF. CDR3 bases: TGCAGCGTTGAACTAGGACTAGCCTCCTACGAGCAGTACTTC.